One and the same sample provided the 29 T cell receptor beta chains below, sequenced in a study of T-cell memory formation after mild COVID-19. TCRdb ran MiXCR on the 5' RACE reads and lists one entry per CDR3 protein. Here the sample spans 400,000 to 450,000 distinct CDR3 sequences, around 17% being singletons. Specimen: PBMCs or a T cell subset sorted from them (not recorded which). The source of these receptors is a man aged 18 to 30 who had mild COVID-19 (a few samples of this study predate the infection). Cell type and time point are not known.

The rearrangement joins TRBV25-1 to TRBJ2-5; TRBD2 matches at 9 bases. Germline V gene data show CDR1 as MGHDK and CDR2 as SYGVNS. Germline trimming cut 2 bases from V and 3 bases from J; bases unmatched to any gene: 16. The CDR3 consists of 19 residues. The CDR3: CASSEAPGGLAGKEETQYF. The CDR3 DNA is TGTGCCAGCAGTGAAGCCCCCGGTGGGCTAGCGGGGAAAGAAGAGACCCAGTACTTC.

This clonotype showed up just a few times. The chain employs TRBV20-1 and TRBJ2-5; 8 bases line up with TRBD1. CDR1 is DFQATT and CDR2 is SNEGSKA in the germline V gene (reference sequence). The J segment lost 4 bases and the V segment lost 5 bases, leaving 3 bases of the junction unmatched. There are 12 residues in the CDR3. CDR3 DNA sequence: TGCAGTGCTCAAGACAGGGGAGAGACCCAGTACTTC. It encodes CSAQDRGETQYF.

This clonotype was picked up a small number of times. The chain carries TRBV5-1 and TRBJ2-7; 10 nucleotides match TRBD1. The germline CDR1 and CDR2 sequences are SGHRS and YFSETQ. The CDR3 covers 14 residues. The ends lost 7 bases at V and 4 bases at J; junction bases unmatched: 8. CDR3 region: CASSAGTGVYEQYF. The CDR3 nucleotides are TGCGCCAGCTCTGCCGGGACAGGGGTATACGAGCAGTACTTC.

The chain joins TRBV5-1 to TRBJ1-2, with 7 bases that match TRBD1. V shed 4 bases and J 4 bases; nucleotides not matched to a gene: 7. The germline CDR1 and CDR2 sequences are SGHRS and YFSETQ. The CDR3 spans 14 residues. Here the CDR3 reads CASSPDREVYGYTF. CDR3 coding DNA: TGCGCCAGCAGCCCCGACAGGGAGGTCTATGGCTACACCTTC.

The chain carries TRBV29-1 and TRBJ2-3; the D is unclear. V dropped 3 bases and J dropped 1 base, with 8 bases sitting between them. The CDR3 covers 13 residues. Germline V gene lookup returns CDR1 SQVTM and CDR2 ANQGSEA. CDR3 region: CSVEGRRTDTQYF. DNA of the CDR3: TGCAGCGTTGAGGGCAGACGCACAGATACGCAGTATTTT.

This clonotype was found a few times. This chain joins TRBV2 and TRBJ1-6, with D unresolved. V dropped 4 bases and J dropped 6 bases, with 13 bases sitting between them. This CDR3 is built from 15 residues. The germline gives CDR1 SNHLY, CDR2 FYNNEI. In DNA, the CDR3 is TGTGCCAGCAGTGGTTGGTTCGCGGCTAATTCACCCCTCCACTTT. It is translated as CASSGWFAANSPLHF.

This clonotype was recorded at least ten times. The chain joins TRBV4-2 to TRBJ2-2, with 14 bases matching TRBD2. V shed 4 bases, J shed 6 bases, and the junction held 10 bases outside the gene matches. This CDR3 is 18 amino acids long. Germline V CDR1 and CDR2: LGHNA, YNFKEQ. The CDR3 DNA is TGTGCCAGCAGCCGAAAGACTAGCGGGGGGGCCTATGCCGGGGAGCTGTTTTTT. It is translated as CASSRKTSGGAYAGELFF.

The genes are TRBV6-2 or TRBV6-3 and TRBJ2-1, with unresolved D. The V gene lost 0 bases and the J gene lost 0 bases, with 21 bases spanning the gap. Looked up from germline, CDR1 is MNHEY and CDR2 is SVGEGT. The CDR3 runs 20 residues. DNA for the CDR3: TGTGCCAGCAGTTACTCGATAGGCCCGTCGAGGCTGAGCTCCTACAATGAGCAGTTCTTC. This codes for CASSYSIGPSRLSSYNEQFF.

This clonotype was seen many times. The rearrangement uses TRBV10-3 and TRBJ1-2; TRBD1 is a possible D gene (5 bases). In germline, CDR1 is ENHRY, CDR2 SYGVKD. This CDR3 comprises 14 residues. V lost 6 bases, J lost 6 bases, and 17 bases lay in between. The CDR3 DNA follows: TGTGCCATCAGCACCCTGACAGAAGTGGATGGCTACACCTTC. Translating it yields CAISTLTEVDGYTF.

The table lists this clonotype with a few counts. The rearrangement uses TRBV7-9 and TRBJ1-3; tentatively, D is TRBD1 (6 bases). The CDR3 length is 14 residues. V gave up 4 bases and J gave up 4 bases, with 11 bases separating them. Per germline, CDR1 SEHNR and CDR2 FQNEAQ (reference sequence). The DNA of the CDR3 is TGTGCCAGCAGCTATGCAGGGGTCGGAAACACCATATATTTT. Protein product: CASSYAGVGNTIYF.

The chain employs TRBV6-6 and TRBJ1-2, with D perhaps matching TRBD1 (6 bases). Germline-derived CDR1 and CDR2 are MNHNY and SVGAGI (reference sequence). Deletions cut 4 bases from V and 8 bases from J, with 17 bases between. The CDR3 loop spans 14 amino acids. The CDR3 sequence: CASSSGQPSRGYTF. The CDR3 DNA sequence: TGTGCCAGCAGTTCCGGACAGCCTTCAAGGGGCTACACCTTC.

The chain recombines TRBV4-1 with TRBJ2-7; a possible D gene is TRBD2 (5 bases). Germline V gene data show CDR1 as MGHRA and CDR2 as YSYEKL. The CDR3 runs 14 residues. Trimming took 4 bases from V and 2 from J, leaving 12 bases between them. As DNA, the CDR3 is TGCGCCAGCAGCCCAAGGTTCGGGGCCTACGAGCAGTACGTC. Translation gives CASSPRFGAYEQYV.

V usage is TRBV7-3 and J usage is TRBJ1-3, with D perhaps matching TRBD1 (5 bases). CDR1 is SGHTA, CDR2 FQGTGA, per germline. V lost 8 bases and J 2 bases, leaving 16 bases between the germline ends. This CDR3 contains 15 residues. The CDR3 nucleotides read TGTGCCAGCGGTGCAAAAAGGGGAACTGGAAACACCATATATTTT. Residues: CASGAKRGTGNTIYF.

A remark on this clonotype: Possible read error: a much larger clone is one base away. The rearrangement uses TRBV4-2 and TRBJ2-6; no firm D call. Germline-derived CDR1 and CDR2 are LGHNA and YNFKEQ. Trimming shortened V by 0 bases and J by 3 bases, and 9 bases separated the two germline ends. There are 16 residues in the CDR3. The CDR3 here is CASSQDMYYGANVLTF. The CDR3 DNA sequence: TGTGCCAGCAGCCAAGATATGTACTATGGGGCCAACGTCCTGACTTTC.

This clonotype was detected only a few times. The genes are TRBV12-3 or TRBV12-4 and TRBJ1-2, with a possible D match to TRBD1 (5 bases). The length of the CDR3 is 13 residues. V was clipped by 2 bases and J by 8 bases, with 12 bases between them. The CDR3 is CASSLLEGLGYTF. The CDR3 DNA is TGTGCCAGCAGTTTATTAGAGGGGTTGGGCTACACCTTC.

The gene calls are TRBV11-1 and TRBJ1-5; D call uncertain. Germline CDR1 and CDR2: SGHAT and FQDESV (reference sequence). CDR3 length equals 12 residues. V shed 5 bases and J shed 3 bases, with 5 bases lying between them. CDR3 sequence (DNA): TGTGCCAGCAGCGACAACAATCAGCCCCAGCATTTT. It translates to CASSDNNQPQHF.

This chain links TRBV4-1 with TRBJ2-5; D perhaps matches TRBD1 (5 bases). The CDR3 is 15 amino acids. The V and J ends lost 0 bases and 9 bases respectively, with 17 bases between them. Germline V gives CDR1 MGHRA, CDR2 YSYEKL. The CDR3 coding sequence is TGCGCCAGCAGCCAAGAAGGTCAAGGGTACAGGTCCCAGTACTTC. Its translation is CASSQEGQGYRSQYF.

The V and J genes are TRBV4-1 and TRBJ1-5, with D tentatively TRBD1 (5 bases). CDR1 and CDR2 (germline): MGHRA, YSYEKL. The CDR3 covers 17 residues. Trimming took off 4 bases at V and 4 bases at J, with 20 bases between the two ends. Here the CDR3 DNA reads TGCGCCAGCAGCCCCCGACAGTGGGCCGTCGGAAATCAGCCCCAGCATTTT. This encodes CASSPRQWAVGNQPQHF.

This chain joins TRBV29-1 and TRBJ1-2; D possibly corresponds to TRBD1 (5 bases). Trimming took 3 bases from V and 6 from J, leaving 17 bases between them. CDR3 length equals 14 residues. Looked up from germline, CDR1 is SQVTM and CDR2 is ANQGSEA. Here the CDR3 reads CSVDIAQGPNGYTF. The CDR3 coding sequence is TGCAGCGTTGACATTGCGCAGGGACCAAATGGCTACACCTTC.

The V gene is TRBV20-1, the J gene TRBJ2-3; D is possibly TRBD2 (6 bases). The germline V and J ends were trimmed by 3 bases and 1 base, with 17 bases remaining between them. The CDR3 spans 16 residues. Germline lookup yields CDR1 DFQATT and CDR2 SNEGSKA (reference sequence). CDR3 in amino acids: CSASFMEGSRTDTQYF. The CDR3 region has the DNA TGCAGTGCTAGTTTTATGGAGGGGTCCCGCACAGATACGCAGTATTTT.

This clonotype was seen ten or more times. The chain has TRBV7-9 and TRBJ2-3; TRBD1 matches at 8 bases. Germline lookup yields CDR1 SEHNR and CDR2 FQNEAQ (reference sequence). The CDR3 is 13 residues long. Trimming cost V 7 bases and J 4 bases; bases outside gene matches: 4. DNA of the CDR3: TGTGCCAGCACCATGACAGGGGCAGATACGCAGTATTTT. This translates into CASTMTGADTQYF.

This clonotype was seen more than once but under ten times. The chain employs TRBV6-5 and TRBJ2-5; D perhaps matches TRBD2 (6 bases). The CDR3 length is 16 residues. V was clipped by 0 bases and J by 1 base, with 12 bases between them. Germline assignment: CDR1 MNHEY and CDR2 SVGAGI. The CDR3: CASSYSRLGGQETQYF. The DNA of the CDR3 is TGTGCCAGCAGTTACTCCCGCCTCGGGGGCCAAGAGACCCAGTACTTC.

A few counts support this clonotype. V is TRBV4-3 and J is TRBJ1-2, with a possible D match to TRBD1 (6 bases). The CDR3 totals 12 residues. Trimming took 2 bases from V and 11 from J, leaving 12 bases between them. Looked up from germline, CDR1 is LGHNA and CDR2 is YSLEER. The CDR3 nucleotides read TGCGCCAGCAGCCAACAGCAGGGGTCTTACACCTTC. Translated, it gives CASSQQQGSYTF.

The chain links TRBV10-3 to TRBJ1-2; D perhaps matches TRBD1 (6 bases). Per the germline V gene, CDR1 is ENHRY and CDR2 is SYGVKD. CDR3 length equals 17 residues. The V and J ends lost 3 bases and 0 bases respectively, with 17 bases between them. The CDR3 coding sequence is TGTGCCATCAGTGATAGACAGGAGCCGAGCCCTAACTATGGCTACACCTTC. Protein: CAISDRQEPSPNYGYTF.

The chain is built from TRBV2 and TRBJ2-3; D not resolved. The germline V gene has CDR1 SNHLY and CDR2 FYNNEI. V lost 1 base, J lost 11 bases, and 13 bases lay in between. The CDR3 sequence is 13 residues long. CDR3 protein: CASSEESTGRQYF. The CDR3 nucleotides read TGTGCCAGCAGTGAAGAATCTACCGGACGGCAGTATTTT.

Ten or more counts support this clonotype. The V call is TRBV5-1, the J call TRBJ2-5; 7 bases are shared with TRBD1. The CDR3 has 14 residues. Looked up from germline, CDR1 is SGHRS and CDR2 is YFSETQ. The V gene end was trimmed by 2 bases and the J gene end by 2 bases; junction bases not matched to a gene: 3. This CDR3 reads CASSLGTAQETQYF. The CDR3 DNA follows: TGCGCCAGCAGCTTAGGGACAGCACAAGAGACCCAGTACTTC. Combining the CDR3 with reference TRBV5-1 and TRBJ2-5 gives the whole variable domain KAGVTQTPRYLIKTRGQQVTLSCSPISGHRSVSWYQQTPGQGLQFLFEYFSETQRNKGNFPGRFSGRQFSNSRSEMNVSTLELGDSALYLCASSLGTAQETQYFGPGTRLLVL.

This clonotype was seen many times. The V call is TRBV24-1, the J call TRBJ1-5; D gene ambiguous. The CDR3 length is 12 residues. Between the trimmed V and J ends, which lost 2 bases and 4 bases, there was a span of 2 bases. Germline V gene sequence: CDR1 KGHDR, CDR2 SFDVKD. The CDR3 protein is CATSDWNQPQHF. CDR3 nucleotide sequence: TGTGCCACCAGTGATTGGAATCAGCCCCAGCATTTT.

This clonotype has a handful of counts. J is TRBJ2-2 and V is TRBV25-1; no clear D gene. Germline V gives CDR1 MGHDK, CDR2 SYGVNS. V dropped 1 base and J dropped 3 bases, with 12 bases sitting between them. The CDR3 extends over 16 amino acids. As DNA, the CDR3 is TGTGCCAGCAGTGAATTTACGGACGGGTACACCGGGGAGCTGTTTTTT. This translates into CASSEFTDGYTGELFF. The whole variable domain, filled in from reference TRBV25-1 and TRBJ2-2, reads EADIYQTPRYLVIGTGKKITLECSQTMGHDKMYWYQQDPGMELHLIHYSYGVNSTEKGDLSSESTVSRIRTEHFPLTLESARPSHTSQYLCASSEFTDGYTGELFFGEGSRLTVL.

This clonotype was counted a few times. V gene TRBV4-1 combines with J gene TRBJ2-2; no clear D gene. CDR1 is MGHRA, CDR2 YSYEKL, per germline. Trimming removed 6 bases from V and 3 bases from J, with 8 bases in between. The CDR3 runs to 13 residues. The CDR3 DNA reads TGCGCCAGCAGACAGCTTTACACCGGGGAGCTGTTTTTT. Protein: CASRQLYTGELFF.